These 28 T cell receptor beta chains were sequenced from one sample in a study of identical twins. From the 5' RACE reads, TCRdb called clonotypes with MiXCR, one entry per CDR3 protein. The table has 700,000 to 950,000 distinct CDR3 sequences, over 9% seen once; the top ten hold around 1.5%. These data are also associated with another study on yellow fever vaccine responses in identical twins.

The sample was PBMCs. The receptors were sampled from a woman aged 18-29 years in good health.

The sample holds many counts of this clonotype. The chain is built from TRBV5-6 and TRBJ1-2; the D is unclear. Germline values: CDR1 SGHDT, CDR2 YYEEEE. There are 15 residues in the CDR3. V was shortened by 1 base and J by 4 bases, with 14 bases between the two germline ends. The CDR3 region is CASSLFMEHAYGYTF. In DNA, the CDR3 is TGTGCCAGCAGCTTGTTTATGGAGCACGCCTATGGCTACACCTTC.

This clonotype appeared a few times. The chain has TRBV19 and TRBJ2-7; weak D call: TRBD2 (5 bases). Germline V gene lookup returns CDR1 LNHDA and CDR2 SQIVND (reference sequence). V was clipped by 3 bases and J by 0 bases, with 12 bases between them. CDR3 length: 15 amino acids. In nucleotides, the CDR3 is TGTGCCAGTAGTATGGTGACGGGGAGCTCCTACGAGCAGTACTTC. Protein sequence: CASSMVTGSSYEQYF. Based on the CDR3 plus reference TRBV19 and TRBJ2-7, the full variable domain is DGGITQSPKYLFRKEGQNVTLSCEQNLNHDAMYWYRQDPGQGLRLIYYSQIVNDFQKGDIAEGYSVSREKKESFPLTVTSAQKNPTAFYLCASSMVTGSSYEQYFGPGTRLTVT.

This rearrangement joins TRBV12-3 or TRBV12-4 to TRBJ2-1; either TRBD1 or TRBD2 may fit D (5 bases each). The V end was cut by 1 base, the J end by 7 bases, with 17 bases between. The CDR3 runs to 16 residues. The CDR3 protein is CASSLGGTFLGNEQFF. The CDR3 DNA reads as TGTGCCAGCAGTTTAGGGGGGACGTTCTTAGGGAATGAGCAGTTCTTC.

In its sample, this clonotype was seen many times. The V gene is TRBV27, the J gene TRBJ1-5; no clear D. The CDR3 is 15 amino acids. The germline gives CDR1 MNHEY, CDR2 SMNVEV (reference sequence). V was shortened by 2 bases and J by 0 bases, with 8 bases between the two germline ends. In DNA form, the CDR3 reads TGTGCCAGCAGTTTAGGAGGACCTAGCAATCAGCCCCAGCATTTT. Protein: CASSLGGPSNQPQHF.

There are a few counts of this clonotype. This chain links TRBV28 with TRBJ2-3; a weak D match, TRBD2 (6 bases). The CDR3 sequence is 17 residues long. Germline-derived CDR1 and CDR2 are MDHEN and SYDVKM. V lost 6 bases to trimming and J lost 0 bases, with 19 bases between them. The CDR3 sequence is CASSRIKEGPSTDTQYF. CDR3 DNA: TGTGCCAGCAGCCGGATTAAGGAGGGCCCTAGCACAGATACGCAGTATTTT.

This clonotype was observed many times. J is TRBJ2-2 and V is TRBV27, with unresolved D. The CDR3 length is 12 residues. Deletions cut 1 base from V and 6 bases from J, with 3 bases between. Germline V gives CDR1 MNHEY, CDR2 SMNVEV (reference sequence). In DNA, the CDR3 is TGTGCCAGCAGTTTATTACCCGGGGAGCTGTTTTTT. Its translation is CASSLLPGELFF.

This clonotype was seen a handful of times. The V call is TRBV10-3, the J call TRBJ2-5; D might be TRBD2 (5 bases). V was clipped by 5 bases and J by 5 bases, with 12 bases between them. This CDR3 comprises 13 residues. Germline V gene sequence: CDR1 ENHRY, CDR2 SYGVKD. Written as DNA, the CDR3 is TGTGCCATCAGTCCCGGACTTTCGGAGACCCAGTACTTC. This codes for CAISPGLSETQYF.

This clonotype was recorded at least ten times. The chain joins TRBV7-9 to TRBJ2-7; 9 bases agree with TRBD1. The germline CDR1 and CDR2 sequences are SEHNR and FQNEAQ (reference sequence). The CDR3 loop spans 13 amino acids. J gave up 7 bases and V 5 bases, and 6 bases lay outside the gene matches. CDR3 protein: CASSPGQGEEQYV. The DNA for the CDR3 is TGTGCCAGCAGCCCGGGACAGGGAGAAGAGCAGTACGTC.

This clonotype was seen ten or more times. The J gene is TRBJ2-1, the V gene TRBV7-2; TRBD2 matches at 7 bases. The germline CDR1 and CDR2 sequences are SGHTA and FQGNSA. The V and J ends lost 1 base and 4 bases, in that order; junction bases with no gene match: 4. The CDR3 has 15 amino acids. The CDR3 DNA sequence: TGTGCCAGCAGCTTAGGGCGGGGGTCGTACAATGAGCAGTTCTTC. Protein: CASSLGRGSYNEQFF.

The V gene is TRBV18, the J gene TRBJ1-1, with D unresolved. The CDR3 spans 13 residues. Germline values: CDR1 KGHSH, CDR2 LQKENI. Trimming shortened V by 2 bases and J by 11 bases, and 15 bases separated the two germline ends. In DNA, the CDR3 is TGTGCCAGCTCACCAATCAAGGGTTTGTCGGCTTTCTTT. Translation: CASSPIKGLSAFF.

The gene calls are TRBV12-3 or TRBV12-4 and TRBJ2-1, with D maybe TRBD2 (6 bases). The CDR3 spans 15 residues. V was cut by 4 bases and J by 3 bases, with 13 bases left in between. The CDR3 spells CASSYGSPDYNEQFF. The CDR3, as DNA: TGTGCCAGCAGTTACGGGAGTCCCGACTACAATGAGCAGTTCTTC.

CDR3 region: CASSPPGSGTQSSYNEQFF. The CDR3 nucleotides are TGTGCCAGCTCCCCTCCCGGTAGCGGAACCCAAAGCTCCTACAATGAGCAGTTCTTC. The chain uses TRBV18 and TRBJ2-1, with D maybe TRBD2 (6 bases). The CDR3 contains 19 residues. With 6 bases removed from V and 0 bases from J, the gap between germline ends came to 24 bases. Germline V lookup: CDR1 KGHSH, CDR2 LQKENI.

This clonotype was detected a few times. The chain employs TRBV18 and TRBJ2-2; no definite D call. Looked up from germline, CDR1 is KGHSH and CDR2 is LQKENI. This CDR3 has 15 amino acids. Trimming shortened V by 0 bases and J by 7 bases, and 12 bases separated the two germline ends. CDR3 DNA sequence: TGTGCCAGCTCACCACCGAACGCAGTGAACGGGGAGCTGTTTTTT. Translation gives CASSPPNAVNGELFF.

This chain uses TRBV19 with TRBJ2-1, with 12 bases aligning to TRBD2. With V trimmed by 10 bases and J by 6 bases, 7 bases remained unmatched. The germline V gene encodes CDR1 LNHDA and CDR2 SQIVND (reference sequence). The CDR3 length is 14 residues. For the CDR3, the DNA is TGTGCCACCGCGGGACTAGCGGGTTCCAATGAGCAGTTCTTC. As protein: CATAGLAGSNEQFF.

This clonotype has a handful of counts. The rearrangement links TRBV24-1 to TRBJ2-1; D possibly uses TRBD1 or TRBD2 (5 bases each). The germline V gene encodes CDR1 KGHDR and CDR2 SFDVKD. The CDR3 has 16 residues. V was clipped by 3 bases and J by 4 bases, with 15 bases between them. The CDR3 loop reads CATSDVTGTDYNEQFF. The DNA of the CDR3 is TGTGCCACCAGTGATGTAACCGGGACGGATTACAATGAGCAGTTCTTC.

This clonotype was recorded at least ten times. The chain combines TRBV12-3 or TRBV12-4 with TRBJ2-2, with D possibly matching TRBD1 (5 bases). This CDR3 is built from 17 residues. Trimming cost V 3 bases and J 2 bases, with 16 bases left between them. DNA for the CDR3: TGTGCCAGCAGTTTGGCCAGACAGTCAGGCAACACCGGGGAGCTGTTTTTT. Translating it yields CASSLARQSGNTGELFF.

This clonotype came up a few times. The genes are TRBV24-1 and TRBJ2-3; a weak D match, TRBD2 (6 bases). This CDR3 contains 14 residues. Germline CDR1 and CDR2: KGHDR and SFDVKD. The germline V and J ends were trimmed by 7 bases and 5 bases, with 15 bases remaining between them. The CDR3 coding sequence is TGTGCCACCAGAAGTAGGAGGGCGGGAGATACGCAGTATTTT. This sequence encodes CATRSRRAGDTQYF.

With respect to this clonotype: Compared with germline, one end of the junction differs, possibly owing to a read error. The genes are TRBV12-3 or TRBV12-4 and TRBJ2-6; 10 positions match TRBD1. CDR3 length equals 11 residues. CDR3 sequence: CASSSPGQGFF. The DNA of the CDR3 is TGTGCCAGCAGTTCCCCGGGACAGGGGTTTTTC.

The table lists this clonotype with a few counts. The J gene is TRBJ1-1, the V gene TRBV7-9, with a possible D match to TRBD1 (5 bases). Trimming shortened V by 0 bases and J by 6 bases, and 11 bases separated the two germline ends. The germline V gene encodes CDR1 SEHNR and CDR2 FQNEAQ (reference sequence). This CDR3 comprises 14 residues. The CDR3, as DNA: TGTGCCAGCAGCTTAGCGAGACAGTTCCCTGAAGCTTTCTTT. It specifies CASSLARQFPEAFF.

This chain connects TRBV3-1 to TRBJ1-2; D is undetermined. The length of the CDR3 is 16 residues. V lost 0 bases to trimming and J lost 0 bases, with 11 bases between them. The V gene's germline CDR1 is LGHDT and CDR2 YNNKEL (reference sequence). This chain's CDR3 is CASSQDSGLPNYGYTF. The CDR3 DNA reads TGTGCCAGCAGCCAAGATAGCGGCCTTCCTAACTATGGCTACACCTTC.

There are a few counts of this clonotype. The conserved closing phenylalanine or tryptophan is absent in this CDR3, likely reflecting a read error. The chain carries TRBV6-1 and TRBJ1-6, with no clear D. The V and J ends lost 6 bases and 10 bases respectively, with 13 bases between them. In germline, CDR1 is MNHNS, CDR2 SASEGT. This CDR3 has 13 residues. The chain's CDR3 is CASRQQYLSPLHL. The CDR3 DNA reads TGTGCCAGCAGACAACAGTACCTATCACCCCTCCACCTT.

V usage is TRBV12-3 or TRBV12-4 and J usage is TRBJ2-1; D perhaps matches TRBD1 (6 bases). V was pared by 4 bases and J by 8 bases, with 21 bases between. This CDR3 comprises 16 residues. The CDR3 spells CASSSIQGLHFYEQFF. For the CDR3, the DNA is TGTGCCAGCAGTTCAATACAGGGTCTTCATTTCTATGAGCAGTTCTTC.

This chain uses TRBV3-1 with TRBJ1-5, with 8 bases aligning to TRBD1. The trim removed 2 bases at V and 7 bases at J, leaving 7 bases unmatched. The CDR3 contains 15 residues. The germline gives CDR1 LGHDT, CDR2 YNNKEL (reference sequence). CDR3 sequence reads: CASSQSGQGKQPQHF. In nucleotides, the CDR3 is TGTGCCAGCAGCCAATCCGGACAGGGAAAGCAGCCCCAGCATTTT.

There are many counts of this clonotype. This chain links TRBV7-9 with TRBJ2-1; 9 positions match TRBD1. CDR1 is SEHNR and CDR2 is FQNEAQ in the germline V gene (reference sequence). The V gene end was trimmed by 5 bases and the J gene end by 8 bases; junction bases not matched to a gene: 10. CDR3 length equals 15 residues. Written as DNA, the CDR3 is TGTGCCAGCAGCCCTCAGGGACAGGGATATCATGAGCAGTTCTTC. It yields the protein CASSPQGQGYHEQFF. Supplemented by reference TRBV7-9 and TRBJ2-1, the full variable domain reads DTGVSQNPRHKITKRGQNVTFRCDPISEHNRLYWYRQTLGQGPEFLTYFQNEAQLEKSRLLSDRFSAERPKGSFSTLEIQRTEQGDSAMYLCASSPQGQGYHEQFFGPGTRLTVL.

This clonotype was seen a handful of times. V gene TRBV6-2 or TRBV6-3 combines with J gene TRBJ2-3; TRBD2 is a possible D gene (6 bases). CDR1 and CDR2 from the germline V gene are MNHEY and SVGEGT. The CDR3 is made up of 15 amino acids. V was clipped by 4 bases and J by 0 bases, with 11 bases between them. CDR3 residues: CASSSGLTSTDTQYF. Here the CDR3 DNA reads TGTGCCAGCAGTTCGGGACTTACTAGCACAGATACGCAGTATTTT.

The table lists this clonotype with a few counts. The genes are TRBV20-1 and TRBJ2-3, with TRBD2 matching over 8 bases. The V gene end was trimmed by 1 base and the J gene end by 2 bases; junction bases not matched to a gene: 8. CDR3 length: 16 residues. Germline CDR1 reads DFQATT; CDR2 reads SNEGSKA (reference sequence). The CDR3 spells CSARVKAGGPTDTQYF. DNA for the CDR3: TGCAGTGCTAGAGTTAAGGCGGGAGGTCCCACAGATACGCAGTATTTT.

As DNA, the CDR3 is TGTGCCAGCATCCTCAGAATGAACACTGAAGCTTTCTTT. Its protein product is CASILRMNTEAFF. The chain couples TRBV5-6 to TRBJ1-1; D gene unclear. Germline V gives CDR1 SGHDT, CDR2 YYEEEE. The CDR3 spans 13 residues. V was shortened by 6 bases and J by 0 bases, with 9 bases between the two germline ends.

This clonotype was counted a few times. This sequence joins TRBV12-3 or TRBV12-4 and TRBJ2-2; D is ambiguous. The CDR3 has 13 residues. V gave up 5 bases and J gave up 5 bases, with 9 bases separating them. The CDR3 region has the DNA TGTGCCAGCAGTCCGTCCAAAACCGGGGAGCTGTTTTTT. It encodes CASSPSKTGELFF.